These 3 T cell receptor beta chains came from one sample sequenced in a study of blood T cell repertoires in COVID-19. Sequencing used immunoSEQ multiplex PCR; TCRdb keeps in-frame clones, though not all of them. The sample includes 250,000 to 300,000 clones, 70% to 90% of them seen just once. The specimen was peripheral blood. These receptors were collected from a man in his sixties who had recovered from COVID-19.

The chain employs TRBV9 and TRBJ1-2; 10 positions agree with TRBD1. The CDR3 spans 14 residues. J lost 4 bases, V lost 5 bases, and 5 bases had no gene match. Germline CDR1 and CDR2: SGDLS and YYNGEE. CDR3 residues: CASRRTGGLYGYTF. CDR3 coding DNA: TGTGCCAGCAGGAGGACAGGGGGACTCTATGGCTACACCTTC.

The chain joins TRBV6-5 to TRBJ1-5; a weak D match, TRBD1 (5 bases). CDR1 and CDR2 (germline): MNHEY, SVGAGI. The CDR3 runs 14 residues. Trimming cost V 7 bases and J 0 bases, with 10 bases left between them. CDR3 nucleotide sequence: TGTGCCAGCACCACCGGGGGTAGCAATCAGCCCCAGCATTTT. As protein: CASTTGGSNQPQHF.

This chain links TRBV6-6 with TRBJ1-4, with 8 positions matching TRBD1. V lost 6 bases, J lost 7 bases, and 10 bases stayed unmatched. The CDR3 length is 15 residues. The germline V gene encodes CDR1 MNHNY and CDR2 SVGAGI (reference sequence). The CDR3 DNA reads as TGTGCCAGCAGCCCCCCCGGGACAGGTACTGAAAAACTGTTTTTT. It translates to CASSPPGTGTEKLFF.